One sample yielded the 19 T cell receptor beta chains listed below, sequenced in a study of yellow fever vaccine responses in identical twins. From the RT-PCR reads, TCRdb called clonotypes with MiXCR, one entry per CDR3 protein. There are some 4,600 distinct CDR3 sequences in the sample; approximately 85% occur only once, and about 3% lies in the top ten. The material was T cells from blood (PBMCs), unsorted or a sorted subset (not recorded which), obtained before or after yellow fever vaccination (not recorded which). The receptor source for this set is a woman between 18 and 30 years old who received the yellow fever vaccine.

CDR3 sequence (DNA): TGTGCCAGCAGCGGACTAGATGCAGTCCCAGATACGCAGTATTTT. This gives the protein CASSGLDAVPDTQYF. The chain employs TRBV7-9 and TRBJ2-3; 7 positions agree with TRBD2. CDR1 is SEHNR and CDR2 is FQNEAQ in the germline V gene (reference sequence). The trim removed 5 bases at V and 4 bases at J, leaving 9 bases unmatched. The CDR3 runs to 15 residues.

The V gene is TRBV7-9, the J gene TRBJ2-1, with a weak D call TRBD1 (6 bases). Germline values: CDR1 SEHNR, CDR2 FQNEAQ (reference sequence). The germline V and J ends were trimmed by 9 bases and 5 bases, with 14 bases remaining between them. This CDR3 has 13 amino acids. The CDR3 reads CARGDKVNNEQFF. Written as DNA, the CDR3 is TGTGCCAGGGGGGACAAAGTGAACAATGAGCAGTTCTTC. The full variable domain, its missing parts supplied by reference TRBV7-9 and TRBJ2-1, is DTGVSQNPRHKITKRGQNVTFRCDPISEHNRLYWYRQTLGQGPEFLTYFQNEAQLEKSRLLSDRFSAERPKGSFSTLEIQRTEQGDSAMYLCARGDKVNNEQFFGPGTRLTVL.

The chain employs TRBV6-5 and TRBJ1-1; D remains ambiguous. The CDR3 is made up of 16 amino acids. Germline assignment: CDR1 MNHEY and CDR2 SVGAGI. Trimming took 2 bases from V and 5 from J, leaving 18 bases between them. CDR3 bases: TGTGCCAGCAGTTACGGTCGGTTCGCACGGGAGACTGAAGCTTTCTTT. Translated, it gives CASSYGRFARETEAFF.

V is TRBV10-3 and J is TRBJ2-7; the D is unclear. From germline, CDR1 is ENHRY and CDR2 SYGVKD. V shed 7 bases and J shed 6 bases, with 19 bases lying between them. The CDR3 is made up of 14 amino acids. The CDR3 loop is CAITPGNSIGEQYF. The CDR3 nucleotides read TGTGCCATCACCCCTGGGAACAGCATCGGCGAGCAGTACTTC.

The chain recombines TRBV10-3 with TRBJ2-3, with TRBD2 identical over 10 bases. This CDR3 spans 16 amino acids. V was clipped by 6 bases and J by 4 bases; unmatched bases: 10. Germline V gene lookup returns CDR1 ENHRY and CDR2 SYGVKD. CDR3: CAIRALAGVDPDTQYF. Written as DNA, the CDR3 is TGTGCCATCAGAGCTCTAGCGGGAGTGGATCCAGATACGCAGTATTTT.

V is TRBV7-9 and J is TRBJ2-7, with TRBD1 matching over 7 bases. V gave up 3 bases and J gave up 6 bases; unmatched junction bases: 5. From germline, CDR1 is SEHNR and CDR2 FQNEAQ (reference sequence). The CDR3 contains 13 residues. CDR3 nucleotide sequence: TGTGCCAGCAGCTTGATCCCAGGGGGCGAGCAGTACTTC. Its protein is CASSLIPGGEQYF. The whole variable domain, remainder taken from reference TRBV7-9 and TRBJ2-7, is DTGVSQNPRHKITKRGQNVTFRCDPISEHNRLYWYRQTLGQGPEFLTYFQNEAQLEKSRLLSDRFSAERPKGSFSTLEIQRTEQGDSAMYLCASSLIPGGEQYFGPGTRLTVT.

The V and J genes are TRBV10-3 and TRBJ1-5, with D unresolved. The CDR3 is 16 amino acids. V was pared by 0 bases and J by 8 bases, with 17 bases between. Germline V gives CDR1 ENHRY, CDR2 SYGVKD. The CDR3 sequence is CAISESGWEGLEPQHF. The CDR3 region has the DNA TGTGCCATCAGTGAGTCAGGGTGGGAGGGCTTAGAGCCCCAGCATTTT.

The CDR3 DNA reads TGTGCCATCAGTGAGTCCCTCGCAGGGAGCTCCTACAATGAGCAGTTCTTC. Its protein is CAISESLAGSSYNEQFF. V gene TRBV10-3 combines with J gene TRBJ2-1, with D perhaps assigned TRBD1 or TRBD2 (5 bases each). The CDR3 sequence is 17 residues long. CDR1 is ENHRY, CDR2 SYGVKD, per germline. The ends were cut back, 0 bases at V and 0 bases at J, with 12 bases in the middle.

The chain couples TRBV4-3 to TRBJ2-2, with a weak D call TRBD2 (6 bases). The ends were cut back, 0 bases at V and 7 bases at J, with 9 bases in the middle. CDR1 is LGHNA, CDR2 YSLEER, per germline. The CDR3 covers 14 residues. The CDR3 spells CASSQEPGVGELFF. The CDR3 nucleotides are TGCGCCAGCAGCCAAGAACCGGGGGTCGGGGAGCTGTTTTTT.

The chain recombines TRBV28 with TRBJ2-1, with no clear D. The germline V gene encodes CDR1 MDHEN and CDR2 SYDVKM. Trimming shortened V by 2 bases and J by 10 bases, and 9 bases separated the two germline ends. The CDR3 has 12 amino acids. The CDR3 DNA reads as TGTGCCAGCAGTTTAATCGGCCTGGAGCAGTTCTTC. Its protein is CASSLIGLEQFF.

As regards this clonotype: Relative to the germline gene, one junction end is altered; a read error may explain this. The rearrangement links TRBV7-2 to TRBJ2-1; a weak D match, TRBD1 (5 bases). Germline CDR1 SGHTA, CDR2 FQGNSA. The length of the CDR3 is 17 residues. Written as DNA, the CDR3 is TGTGCCGGCAGCTTAGGGGTTGGGCTAGGGTCCGACAATGAGCAGTTCTTC. Translation gives CAGSLGVGLGSDNEQFF.

The genes are TRBV5-1 and TRBJ2-1; D may be TRBD2 (6 bases). V was clipped by 0 bases and J by 7 bases, with 14 bases between them. Germline values: CDR1 SGHRS, CDR2 YFSETQ. This CDR3 has 15 amino acids. CDR3 sequence reads: CASSLERGLGNEQFF. CDR3 DNA sequence: TGCGCCAGCAGCTTGGAGAGGGGACTGGGAAATGAGCAGTTCTTC.

The chain joins TRBV5-5 to TRBJ2-1, with 7 bases that match TRBD2. The CDR3 spans 17 residues. Germline V gene data show CDR1 as SGHKS and CDR2 as YYEKEE (reference sequence). V shed 3 bases, J shed 4 bases, and the junction held 13 bases outside the gene matches. The CDR3 region has the DNA TGTGCCAGCAGCTGGGGACGCCTAGCGGATCTTTACAATGAGCAGTTCTTC. This sequence encodes CASSWGRLADLYNEQFF.

This clonotype was seen once. This CDR3 reads CASSSRTSGYEQYF. The CDR3 region has the DNA TGTGCCAGCAGCTCAAGGACTAGCGGGTACGAGCAGTACTTC. This chain uses TRBV13 with TRBJ2-7, with TRBD2 matching over 11 bases. V shed 4 bases, J shed 4 bases, and the junction held 3 bases outside the gene matches. The CDR3 loop spans 14 amino acids. Germline V gene lookup returns CDR1 PRHDT and CDR2 FYEKMQ (reference sequence).

This chain connects TRBV5-1 to TRBJ1-1, with 10 bases matching TRBD1. The germline V gene has CDR1 SGHRS and CDR2 YFSETQ. The CDR3 length is 15 residues. The V segment lost 9 bases and the J segment 1 base; nucleotides outside the gene matches: 9. The CDR3 nucleotides read TGCGCCACCCGGGACAGGGGTTCCGCGAACACTGAAGCTTTCTTT. This codes for CATRDRGSANTEAFF.

This chain joins TRBV11-3 and TRBJ2-7; TRBD1 matches 8 bases. The CDR3 runs 14 residues. V dropped 3 bases and J dropped 4; count of bases not matched to a gene: 5. Germline CDR1 and CDR2: SGHNT and YENEEA. The CDR3 sequence is CASSFGQGSYEQYF. Here the CDR3 DNA reads TGTGCCAGCAGCTTTGGACAGGGATCGTACGAGCAGTACTTC.

This chain uses TRBV11-1 with TRBJ2-7, with 7 bases aligning to TRBD1. The CDR3 is 13 residues long. Germline V gives CDR1 SGHAT, CDR2 FQDESV (reference sequence). Trimming cost V 4 bases and J 2 bases; bases outside gene matches: 2. In nucleotides, the CDR3 is TGTGCCAGCAGCTCGGGACAGCCCTACGAGCAGTACTTC. It is translated as CASSSGQPYEQYF.

The J gene is TRBJ2-7, the V gene TRBV29-1, with D unresolved. V was clipped by 3 bases and J by 5 bases, with 8 bases between them. The CDR3 is made up of 11 amino acids. In germline, CDR1 is SQVTM, CDR2 ANQGSEA. The CDR3 spells CSVDWLNEQYF. The CDR3 DNA reads as TGCAGCGTTGATTGGCTCAACGAGCAGTACTTC.

The rearrangement uses TRBV18 and TRBJ2-1, with 8 bases fitting TRBD1. Germline CDR1 is KGHSH and CDR2 is LQKENI. After removal of 4 bases from V and 1 base from J, the junction contained 0 bases not matched to a gene. This CDR3 has 14 residues. CDR3 in amino acids: CASSRDRSYNEQFF. In DNA form, the CDR3 reads TGTGCCAGCTCACGGGACAGGTCCTACAATGAGCAGTTCTTC.